This T cell receptor beta chain was retrieved from a study of cytomegalovirus exposure and HLA in healthy donors. This CDR3 region has 13 residues. V shed 3 bases, J shed 3 bases, and the junction held 2 bases outside the gene matches. The germline CDR1 and CDR2 sequences are SGHTS and YDEGEE. The PCR had 60 Vbeta and 13 Jbeta primers. The table came from immunoSEQ multiplex PCR; TCRdb's copy has only in-frame clones and leaves some out. This sample has about 120,000 clones, with about 74% found just once. Material for sequencing was PBMCs. This clonotype was sampled from a woman between 35 and 50 years old in good health and CMV-seropositive. The chain links TRBV5-8 to TRBJ1-1; the match to TRBD1 covers 7 bases. The CDR3 coding sequence is TGTGCCAGCAGCTACGGGACAGACACTGAAGCTTTCTTT. Its translation is CASSYGTDTEAFF.